This TCR beta chain originates from a study of blood T cell repertoires in COVID-19. This clone has only one observation. The CDR3 contains 15 residues. Germline CDR1 is MNHNS and CDR2 is SASEGT. The germline V and J ends were trimmed by 1 base and 1 base, with 8 bases remaining between them. Clones were sequenced by immunoSEQ multiplex PCR, and TCRdb holds only the in-frame ones, with some missing. The table shows some 240,000 clones, with nearly 90% occurring only once. This rearrangement joins TRBV6-1 to TRBJ2-1; D may be TRBD1 (6 bases). The TCR sequence derives from a woman in her sixties with COVID-19, enrolled during active disease. Sequencing was done on a sample of peripheral blood. The CDR3: CASSEGQASYNEQFF. The CDR3, as DNA: TGTGCCAGCAGTGAAGGACAGGCGTCCTACAATGAGCAGTTCTTC.